Each of the 9 T cell receptor beta chains below was sequenced from the same sample in a study of cytomegalovirus exposure and HLA in healthy donors. TCRdb keeps only in-frame clones here, not all; method: immunoSEQ multiplex PCR. The repertoire consists of tens of thousands of clones, with just over 90% occurring once and the leading ten covering about 1.9%. The source material was PBMCs. These receptors were collected from a man in his thirties or forties in good health and CMV-seronegative.

The chain employs TRBV6-5 and TRBJ1-2; 7 bases align to TRBD1. J lost 3 bases, V lost 6 bases, and 4 bases had no gene match. This CDR3 has 13 amino acids. The germline CDR1 and CDR2 sequences are MNHEY and SVGAGI. The CDR3 DNA reads TGTGCCAGCAGGCGGGACAGAGACTATGGCTACACCTTC. This translates into CASRRDRDYGYTF.

The gene calls are TRBV5-5 and TRBJ2-3; D not resolved. CDR1 is SGHKS, CDR2 YYEKEE, per germline (reference sequence). This CDR3 comprises 17 residues. The V end was cut by 9 bases, the J end by 0 bases, with 23 bases between. The CDR3 spells CATSEWALQISTDTQYF. The CDR3 DNA reads as TGTGCCACCTCCGAATGGGCCCTACAAATTAGCACAGATACGCAGTATTTT. The variable domain in full, with the rest retrieved from reference TRBV5-5 and TRBJ2-3, is DAGVTQSPTHLIKTRGQQVTLRCSPISGHKSVSWYQQVLGQGPQFIFQYYEKEERGRGNFPDRFSARQFPNYSSELNVNALLLGDSALYLCATSEWALQISTDTQYFGPGTRLTVL.

The genes are TRBV28 and TRBJ1-2, with 11 bases lining up with TRBD1. Per the germline V gene, CDR1 is MDHEN and CDR2 is SYDVKM. V lost 6 bases, J lost 4 bases, and 10 bases stayed unmatched. The CDR3 covers 16 residues. CDR3 protein: CASRARTGGAIYGYTF. The CDR3 bases are TGTGCCAGCAGGGCTCGGACAGGGGGCGCGATCTATGGCTACACCTTC.

The CDR3 sequence is CASSLAGPKYEQYF. The CDR3 DNA reads TGTGCCAGCAGCTTAGCAGGCCCCAAATACGAGCAGTACTTC. V and J are TRBV11-2 and TRBJ2-7; D remains ambiguous. Between the trimmed V and J ends, which lost 1 base and 4 bases, there was a span of 11 bases. The CDR3 spans 14 residues. Germline V CDR1 and CDR2: SGHAT, FQNNGV.

Notes on this clone: The junction and the germline gene differ at one end; a read error may be behind it. The chain recombines TRBV7-7 with TRBJ2-3; no clear D. The CDR3 extends over 13 amino acids. Germline V CDR1 and CDR2: SSHAT, FNYEAQ (reference sequence). For the CDR3, the DNA is TGTGCTAGCAGCCTCGACACAACAGATACGCAGTATTTT. Translated, it gives CASSLDTTDTQYF.

The chain uses TRBV5-6 and TRBJ1-6; 7 nucleotides align to TRBD1. The CDR3 is made up of 15 amino acids. CDR1 is SGHDT and CDR2 is YYEEEE in the germline V gene. V shed 3 bases, J shed 2 bases, and the junction held 2 bases outside the gene matches. The CDR3 DNA follows: TGTGCCAGCAGCTACAGGGGAACCTATAATTCACCCCTCCACTTT. This sequence encodes CASSYRGTYNSPLHF.

The rearrangement links TRBV2 to TRBJ2-1, with 9 bases identical to TRBD2. The CDR3 extends over 15 amino acids. Looked up from germline, CDR1 is SNHLY and CDR2 is FYNNEI. The J segment lost 3 bases and the V segment lost 5 bases, leaving 5 bases of the junction unmatched. CDR3 sequence: CASSPLAGYYNEQFF. DNA of the CDR3: TGTGCCAGCAGTCCCCTAGCGGGGTACTACAATGAGCAGTTCTTC.

This chain joins TRBV29-1 and TRBJ2-1; 8 nucleotides match TRBD2. This CDR3 spans 12 amino acids. J lost 8 bases, V lost 8 bases, and 8 bases had no gene match. The germline V gene has CDR1 SQVTM and CDR2 ANQGSEA. The CDR3 DNA follows: TGCAGCAAGCGGGAGTACGGGGATGAGCAGTTCTTC. Translation: CSKREYGDEQFF.

This chain links TRBV11-3 with TRBJ1-5; a weak D match, TRBD1 (6 bases). The CDR3 loop spans 15 amino acids. Trimming removed 4 bases at V and 5 bases at J, with 15 bases between. Germline V gene sequence: CDR1 SGHNT, CDR2 YENEEA. The CDR3 protein is CASSSEPDSYQPQHF. CDR3 in DNA: TGTGCCAGCAGCTCAGAACCGGACAGTTATCAGCCCCAGCATTTT.